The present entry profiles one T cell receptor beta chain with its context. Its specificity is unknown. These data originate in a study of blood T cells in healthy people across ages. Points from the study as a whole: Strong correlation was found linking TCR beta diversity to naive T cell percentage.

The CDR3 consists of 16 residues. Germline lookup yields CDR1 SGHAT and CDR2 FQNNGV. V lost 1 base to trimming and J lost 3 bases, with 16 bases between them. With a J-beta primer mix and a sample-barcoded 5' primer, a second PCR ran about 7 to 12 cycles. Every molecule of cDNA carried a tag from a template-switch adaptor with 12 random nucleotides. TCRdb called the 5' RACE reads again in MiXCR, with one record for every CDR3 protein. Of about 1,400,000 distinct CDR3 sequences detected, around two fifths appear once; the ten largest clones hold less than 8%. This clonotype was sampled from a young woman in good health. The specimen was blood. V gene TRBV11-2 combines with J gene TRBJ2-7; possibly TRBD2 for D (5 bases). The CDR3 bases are TGTGCCAGCAGCTTAGGTGTTCCAGCGGAGCTCTACGAGCAGTACTTC. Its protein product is CASSLGVPAELYEQYF.